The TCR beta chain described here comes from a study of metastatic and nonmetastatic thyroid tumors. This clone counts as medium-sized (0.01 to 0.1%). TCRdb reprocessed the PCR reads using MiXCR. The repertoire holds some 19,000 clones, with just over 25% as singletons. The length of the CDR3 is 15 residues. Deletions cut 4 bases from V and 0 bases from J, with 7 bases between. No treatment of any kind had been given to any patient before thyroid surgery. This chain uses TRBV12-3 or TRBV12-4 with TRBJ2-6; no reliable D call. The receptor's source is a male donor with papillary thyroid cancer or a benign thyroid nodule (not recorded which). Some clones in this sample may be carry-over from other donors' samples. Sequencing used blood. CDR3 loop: CASSSVYSGANVLTF. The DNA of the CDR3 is TGTGCCAGCAGTTCAGTCTACTCTGGGGCCAACGTCCTGACTTTC.